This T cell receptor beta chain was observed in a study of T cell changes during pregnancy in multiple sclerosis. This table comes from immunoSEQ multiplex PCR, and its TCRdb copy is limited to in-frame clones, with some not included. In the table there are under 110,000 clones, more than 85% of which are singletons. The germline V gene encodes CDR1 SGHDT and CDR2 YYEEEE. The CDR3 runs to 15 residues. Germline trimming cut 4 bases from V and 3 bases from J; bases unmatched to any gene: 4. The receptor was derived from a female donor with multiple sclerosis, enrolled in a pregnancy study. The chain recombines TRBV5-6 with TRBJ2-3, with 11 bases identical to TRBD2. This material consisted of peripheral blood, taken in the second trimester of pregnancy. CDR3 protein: CASSPLAGATDTQYF. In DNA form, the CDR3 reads TGTGCCAGCAGCCCACTAGCGGGGGCAACAGATACGCAGTATTTT.